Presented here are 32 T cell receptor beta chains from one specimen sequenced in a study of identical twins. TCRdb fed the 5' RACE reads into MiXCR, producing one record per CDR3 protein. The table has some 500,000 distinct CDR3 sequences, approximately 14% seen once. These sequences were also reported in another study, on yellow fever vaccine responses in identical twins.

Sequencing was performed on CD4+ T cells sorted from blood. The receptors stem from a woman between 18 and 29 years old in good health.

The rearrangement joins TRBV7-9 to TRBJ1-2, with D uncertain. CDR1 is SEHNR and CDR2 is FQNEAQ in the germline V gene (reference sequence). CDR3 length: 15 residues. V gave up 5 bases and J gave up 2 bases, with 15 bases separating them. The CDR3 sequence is CASSLSYGMNYGYTF. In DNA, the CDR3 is TGTGCCAGCAGCCTGTCCTACGGGATGAACTATGGCTACACCTTC.

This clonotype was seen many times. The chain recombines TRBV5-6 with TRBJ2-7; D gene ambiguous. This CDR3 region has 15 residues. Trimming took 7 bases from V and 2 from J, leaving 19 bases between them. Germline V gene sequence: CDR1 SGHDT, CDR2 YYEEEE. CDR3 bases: TGTGCCAGCGGCCGAGGATGGGGTCTTACCTACGAGCAGTACTTC. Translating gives CASGRGWGLTYEQYF.

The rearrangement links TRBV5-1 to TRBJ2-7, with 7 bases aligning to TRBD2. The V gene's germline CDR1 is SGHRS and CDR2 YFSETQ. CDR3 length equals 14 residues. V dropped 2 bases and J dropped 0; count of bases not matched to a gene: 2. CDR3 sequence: CASSFAGVSYEQYF. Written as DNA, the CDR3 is TGCGCCAGCAGCTTCGCGGGAGTCTCCTACGAGCAGTACTTC.

The chain's CDR3 is CASSLNDRRETQYF. CDR3 DNA: TGTGCCAGCAGTTTGAACGACAGGAGAGAGACCCAGTACTTC. This chain connects TRBV28 to TRBJ2-5; TRBD1 is a possible D gene (6 bases). The CDR3 has 14 residues. V lost 3 bases to trimming and J lost 4 bases, with 12 bases between them. Looked up from germline, CDR1 is MDHEN and CDR2 is SYDVKM.

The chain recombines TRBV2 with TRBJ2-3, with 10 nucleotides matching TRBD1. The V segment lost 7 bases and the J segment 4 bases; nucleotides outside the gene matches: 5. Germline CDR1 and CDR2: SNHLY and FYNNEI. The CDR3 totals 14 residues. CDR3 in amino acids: CASTGQGFADTQYF. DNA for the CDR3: TGTGCCAGCACGGGACAGGGGTTTGCAGATACGCAGTATTTT.

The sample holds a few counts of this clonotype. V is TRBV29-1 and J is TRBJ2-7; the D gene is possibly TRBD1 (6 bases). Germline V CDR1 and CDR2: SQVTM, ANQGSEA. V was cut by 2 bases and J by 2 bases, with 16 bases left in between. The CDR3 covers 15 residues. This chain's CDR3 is CSVEQRQDSAYEQYF. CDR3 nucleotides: TGCAGCGTTGAACAAAGACAGGATTCCGCCTACGAGCAGTACTTC.

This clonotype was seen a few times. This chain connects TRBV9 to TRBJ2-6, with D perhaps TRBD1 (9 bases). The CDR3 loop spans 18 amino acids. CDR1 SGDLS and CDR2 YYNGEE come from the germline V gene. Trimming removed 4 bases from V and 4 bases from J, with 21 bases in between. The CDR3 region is CASSPGGDRVSGANVLTF. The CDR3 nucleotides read TGTGCCAGCAGCCCCGGGGGGGACAGGGTTTCGGGGGCCAACGTCCTGACTTTC.

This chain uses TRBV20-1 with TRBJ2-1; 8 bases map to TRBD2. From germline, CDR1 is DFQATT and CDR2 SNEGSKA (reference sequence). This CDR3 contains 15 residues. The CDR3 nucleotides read TGCAGATTTTGGCCGGGCGGGAGGTTCCACAATGAGCAGTTCTTC. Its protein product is CRFWPGGRFHNEQFF.

The CDR3 region has the DNA TGTGCCAGCAGCGTAACAGGGAGCGTGGGCACTGAAGCTTTCTTT. Translation: CASSVTGSVGTEAFF. The chain has TRBV9 and TRBJ1-1; D is possibly TRBD1 (6 bases). The CDR3 extends over 15 amino acids. V lost 1 base and J lost 4, with 14 bases in between. In germline, CDR1 is SGDLS, CDR2 YYNGEE.

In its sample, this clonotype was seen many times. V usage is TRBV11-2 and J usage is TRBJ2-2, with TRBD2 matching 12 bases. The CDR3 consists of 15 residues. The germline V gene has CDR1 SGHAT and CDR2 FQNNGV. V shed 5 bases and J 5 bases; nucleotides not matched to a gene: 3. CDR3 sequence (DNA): TGTGCCAGCAGCAAACTAGCGGGAGGAACCGGGGAGCTGTTTTTT. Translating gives CASSKLAGGTGELFF.

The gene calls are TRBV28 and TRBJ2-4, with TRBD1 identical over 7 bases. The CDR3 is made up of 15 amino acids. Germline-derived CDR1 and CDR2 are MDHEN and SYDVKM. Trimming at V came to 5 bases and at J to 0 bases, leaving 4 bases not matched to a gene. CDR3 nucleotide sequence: TGTGCCAGCAGTCCCACAGGGGTAGCCAAAAACATTCAGTACTTC. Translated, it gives CASSPTGVAKNIQYF.

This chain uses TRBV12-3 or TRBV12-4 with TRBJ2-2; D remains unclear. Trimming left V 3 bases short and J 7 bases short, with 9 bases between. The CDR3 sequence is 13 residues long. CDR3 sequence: CASSFFRVGELFF. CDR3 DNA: TGTGCCAGCAGTTTTTTTAGGGTCGGGGAGCTGTTTTTT.

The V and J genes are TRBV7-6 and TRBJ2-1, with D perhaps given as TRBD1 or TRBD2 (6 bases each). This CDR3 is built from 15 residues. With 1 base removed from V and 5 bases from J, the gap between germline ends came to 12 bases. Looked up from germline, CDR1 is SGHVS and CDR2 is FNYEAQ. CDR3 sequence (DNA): TGTGCCAGCAGCTTAGGAGGAGGGGGAAACAATGAGCAGTTCTTC. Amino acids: CASSLGGGGNNEQFF.

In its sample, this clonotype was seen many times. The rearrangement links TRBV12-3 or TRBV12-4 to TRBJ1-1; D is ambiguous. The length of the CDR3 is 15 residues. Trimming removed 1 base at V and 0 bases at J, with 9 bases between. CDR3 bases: TGTGCCAGCAGTTTAGTGGCAGGTATGAACACTGAAGCTTTCTTT. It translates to CASSLVAGMNTEAFF.

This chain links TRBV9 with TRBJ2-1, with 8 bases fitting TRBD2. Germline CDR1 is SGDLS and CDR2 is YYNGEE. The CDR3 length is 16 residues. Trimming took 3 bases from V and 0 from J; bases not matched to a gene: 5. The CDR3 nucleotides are TGTGCCAGCAGCGGGGCCGCGGGAGGCTCCTACAATGAGCAGTTCTTC. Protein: CASSGAAGGSYNEQFF. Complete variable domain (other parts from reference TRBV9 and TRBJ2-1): DSGVTQTPKHLITATGQRVTLRCSPRSGDLSVYWYQQSLDQGLQFLIQYYNGEERAKGNILERFSAQQFPDLHSELNLSSLELGDSALYFCASSGAAGGSYNEQFFGPGTRLTVL.

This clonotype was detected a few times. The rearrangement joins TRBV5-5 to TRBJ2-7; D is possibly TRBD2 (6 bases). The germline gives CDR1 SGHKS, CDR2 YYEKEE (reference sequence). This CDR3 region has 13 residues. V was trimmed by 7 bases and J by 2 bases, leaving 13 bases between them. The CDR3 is CASRGTATYEQYF. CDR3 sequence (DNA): TGTGCCAGCCGAGGGACTGCCACCTACGAGCAGTACTTC.

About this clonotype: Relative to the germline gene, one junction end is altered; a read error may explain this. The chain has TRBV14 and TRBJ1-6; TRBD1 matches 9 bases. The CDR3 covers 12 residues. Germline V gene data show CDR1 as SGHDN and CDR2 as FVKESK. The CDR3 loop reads CASSQDGTGYDF. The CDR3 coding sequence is TGTGCCAGCAGCCAAGACGGGACAGGGTACGACTTT.

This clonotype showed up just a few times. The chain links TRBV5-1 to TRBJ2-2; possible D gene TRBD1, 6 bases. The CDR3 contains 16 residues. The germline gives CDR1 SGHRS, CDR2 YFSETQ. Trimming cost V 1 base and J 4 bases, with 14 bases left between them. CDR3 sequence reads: CASSLWSQGSTGELFF. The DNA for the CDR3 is TGCGCCAGCAGCTTGTGGAGCCAGGGGAGCACCGGGGAGCTGTTTTTT.

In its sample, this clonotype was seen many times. The CDR3 region has the DNA TGTGCCACCAGCAGGAAGCGGGAGATAAAAACCCAGTTCTTC. Translation gives CATSRKREIKTQFF. V and J are TRBV15 and TRBJ2-1, with TRBD2 matching over 8 bases. CDR3 length equals 14 residues. From germline, CDR1 is LNHNV and CDR2 YYDKDF (reference sequence). J gave up 13 bases and V 3 bases, and 11 bases lay outside the gene matches.

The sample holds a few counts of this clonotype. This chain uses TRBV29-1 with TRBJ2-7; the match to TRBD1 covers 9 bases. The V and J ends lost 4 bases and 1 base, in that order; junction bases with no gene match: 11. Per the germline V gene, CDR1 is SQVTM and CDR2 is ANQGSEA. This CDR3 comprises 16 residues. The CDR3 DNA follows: TGCAGCGTTGTGGGAGGCCCGGACAGGGGATCCTACGAGCAGTACTTC. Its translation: CSVVGGPDRGSYEQYF.

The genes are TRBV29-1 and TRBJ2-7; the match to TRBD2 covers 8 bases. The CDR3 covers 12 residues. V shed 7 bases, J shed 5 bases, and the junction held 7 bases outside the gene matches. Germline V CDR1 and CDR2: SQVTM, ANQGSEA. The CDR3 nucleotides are TGCAGCGCTAGACTAGCGCTACACGAGCAGTACTTC. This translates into CSARLALHEQYF.

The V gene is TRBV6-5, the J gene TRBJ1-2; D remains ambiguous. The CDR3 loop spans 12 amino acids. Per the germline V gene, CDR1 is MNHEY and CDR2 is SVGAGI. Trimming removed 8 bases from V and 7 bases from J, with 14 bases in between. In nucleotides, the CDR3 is TGTGCCAGCGGCACAAGCATCGGTGGCTACACCTTC. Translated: CASGTSIGGYTF.

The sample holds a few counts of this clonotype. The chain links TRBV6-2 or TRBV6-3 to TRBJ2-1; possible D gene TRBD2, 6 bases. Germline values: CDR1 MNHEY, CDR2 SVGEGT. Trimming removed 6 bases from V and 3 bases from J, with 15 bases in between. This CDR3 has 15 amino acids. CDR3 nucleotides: TGTGCCAGCAGCCGCATAGCGGAGATCTACAATGAGCAGTTCTTC. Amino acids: CASSRIAEIYNEQFF.

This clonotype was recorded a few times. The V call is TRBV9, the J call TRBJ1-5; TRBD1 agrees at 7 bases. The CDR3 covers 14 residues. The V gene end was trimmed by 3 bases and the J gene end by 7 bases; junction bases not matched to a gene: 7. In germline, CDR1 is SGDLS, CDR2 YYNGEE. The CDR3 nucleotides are TGTGCCAGCAGCGCGACAGGGTCCGGGCAGCCCCAGCATTTT. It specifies CASSATGSGQPQHF. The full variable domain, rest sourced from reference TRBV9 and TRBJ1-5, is DSGVTQTPKHLITATGQRVTLRCSPRSGDLSVYWYQQSLDQGLQFLIQYYNGEERAKGNILERFSAQQFPDLHSELNLSSLELGDSALYFCASSATGSGQPQHFGDGTRLSIL.

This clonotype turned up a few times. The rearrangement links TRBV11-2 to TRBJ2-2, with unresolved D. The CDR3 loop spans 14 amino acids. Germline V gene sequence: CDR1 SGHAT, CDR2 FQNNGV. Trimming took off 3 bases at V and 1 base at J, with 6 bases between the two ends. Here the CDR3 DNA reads TGTGCCAGCAGCTTGTTGCGGAACACCGGGGAGCTGTTTTTT. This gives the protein CASSLLRNTGELFF.

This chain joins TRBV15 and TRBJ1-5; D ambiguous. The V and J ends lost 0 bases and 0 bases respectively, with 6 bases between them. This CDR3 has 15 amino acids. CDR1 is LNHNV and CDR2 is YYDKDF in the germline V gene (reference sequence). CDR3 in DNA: TGTGCCACCAGCAGAGAACTCTATAGCAATCAGCCCCAGCATTTT. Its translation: CATSRELYSNQPQHF. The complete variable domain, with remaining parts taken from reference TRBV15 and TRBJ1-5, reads DAMVIQNPRYQVTQFGKPVTLSCSQTLNHNVMYWYQQKSSQAPKLLFHYYDKDFNNEADTPDNFQSRRPNTSFCFLDIRSPGLGDTAMYLCATSRELYSNQPQHFGDGTRLSIL.

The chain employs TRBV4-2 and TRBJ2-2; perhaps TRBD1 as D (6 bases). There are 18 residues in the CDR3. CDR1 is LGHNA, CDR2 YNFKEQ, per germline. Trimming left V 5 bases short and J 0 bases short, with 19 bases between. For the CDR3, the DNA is TGTGCCAGCAGCGCTAGCCCCGGGGCAGGGGCGAACACCGGGGAGCTGTTTTTT. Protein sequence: CASSASPGAGANTGELFF.

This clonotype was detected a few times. The CDR3 region is CASSSGGTGELFF. In DNA, the CDR3 is TGTGCCAGCAGTTCGGGTGGAACCGGGGAGCTGTTTTTT. The chain is built from TRBV28 and TRBJ2-2; D ambiguous. CDR1 is MDHEN, CDR2 SYDVKM, per germline. The V end was cut by 4 bases, the J end by 5 bases, with 8 bases between. The CDR3 is 13 residues long.

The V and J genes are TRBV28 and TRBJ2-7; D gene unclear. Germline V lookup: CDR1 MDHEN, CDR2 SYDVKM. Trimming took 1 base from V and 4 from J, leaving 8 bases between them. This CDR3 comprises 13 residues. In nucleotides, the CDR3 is TGTGCCAGCAGTTTATTCCGAACGTACGAGCAGTACTTC. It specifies CASSLFRTYEQYF. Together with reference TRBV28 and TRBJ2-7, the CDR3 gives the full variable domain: DVKVTQSSRYLVKRTGEKVFLECVQDMDHENMFWYRQDPGLGLRLIYFSYDVKMKEKGDIPEGYSVSREKKERFSLILESASTNQTSMYLCASSLFRTYEQYFGPGTRLTVT.

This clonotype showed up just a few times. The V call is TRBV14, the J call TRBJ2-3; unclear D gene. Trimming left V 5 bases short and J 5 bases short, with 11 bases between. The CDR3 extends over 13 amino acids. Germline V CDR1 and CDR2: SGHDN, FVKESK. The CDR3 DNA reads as TGTGCCAGCAGCAGAAGCCTACGAGATACGCAGTATTTT. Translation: CASSRSLRDTQYF.

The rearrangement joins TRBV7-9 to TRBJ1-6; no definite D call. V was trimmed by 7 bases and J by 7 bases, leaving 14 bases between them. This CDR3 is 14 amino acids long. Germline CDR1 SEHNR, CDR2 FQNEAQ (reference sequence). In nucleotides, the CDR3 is TGTGCCAGCAACCCCAGAAGTGCGAATTCACCCCTCCACTTT. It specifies CASNPRSANSPLHF. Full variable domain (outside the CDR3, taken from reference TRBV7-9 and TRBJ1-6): DTGVSQNPRHKITKRGQNVTFRCDPISEHNRLYWYRQTLGQGPEFLTYFQNEAQLEKSRLLSDRFSAERPKGSFSTLEIQRTEQGDSAMYLCASNPRSANSPLHFGNGTRLTVT.

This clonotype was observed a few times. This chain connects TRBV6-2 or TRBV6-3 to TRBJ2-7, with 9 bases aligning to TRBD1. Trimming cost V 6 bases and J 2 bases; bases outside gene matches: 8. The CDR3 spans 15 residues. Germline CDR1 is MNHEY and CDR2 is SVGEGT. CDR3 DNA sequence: TGTGCCAGCAGCGGGACAGGGAAGCCGACCTACGAGCAGTACTTC. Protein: CASSGTGKPTYEQYF.